The 28 T cell receptor beta chains presented below share a single source sample, sequenced in a study of blood T cell repertoires in COVID-19 (dated by TCRdb to between 2020 and 2021). Preparation of the library involved the immunoSEQ multiplex PCR assay. Sourced from immuneACCESS, this table was stored by TCRdb with only in-frame sequences that have V and J called. A share of the clones is absent; for the studies checked, an unresolved V gene accounts for under half, and the remainder has no known explanation. Counted in this sample were some 90,000 clones; around 92% of them appeared once. The ten most abundant clones make up around 2.9% of the sample. The sequenced material came from peripheral blood. These receptors came from a man over 45 with COVID-19, enrolled during active disease.

CDR3 DNA sequence: TGTGCCAGCTCACCAGACCAGGGGAACGGCTACACCTTC. Translation gives CASSPDQGNGYTF. The rearrangement uses TRBV18 and TRBJ1-2; tentatively, D is TRBD1 (6 bases). The V gene's germline CDR1 is KGHSH and CDR2 LQKENI. Between the trimmed V and J ends, which lost 2 bases and 8 bases, there was a span of 12 bases. The CDR3 runs 13 residues. The variable domain in full, with the rest retrieved from reference TRBV18 and TRBJ1-2, is NAGVMQNPRHLVRRRGQEARLRCSPMKGHSHVYWYRQLPEEGLKFMVYLQKENIIDESGMPKERFSAEFPKEGPSILRIQQVVRGDSAAYFCASSPDQGNGYTFGSGTRLTVV.

The chain uses TRBV7-6 and TRBJ1-4; D not certain. Deletions cut 1 base from V and 10 bases from J, with 16 bases between. CDR3 length: 15 amino acids. The germline gives CDR1 SGHVS, CDR2 FNYEAQ. This CDR3 reads CASSLEASLEGKLFF. Here the CDR3 DNA reads TGTGCCAGCAGCTTAGAGGCATCACTAGAGGGAAAACTGTTTTTT. Looking up the rest from reference TRBV7-6 and TRBJ1-4 gives the full variable domain: GAGVSQSPRYKVTKRGQDVALRCDPISGHVSLYWYRQALGQGPEFLTYFNYEAQQDKSGLPNDRFSAERPEGSISTLTIQRTEQRDSAMYRCASSLEASLEGKLFFGSGTQLSVL.

This clone has a single count. The chain couples TRBV5-1 to TRBJ2-1; D gene unclear. Germline V gene data show CDR1 as SGHRS and CDR2 as YFSETQ. CDR3 length: 15 residues. Trimming removed 4 bases at V and 3 bases at J, with 14 bases between. The CDR3 loop is CASSHTYDIYNEQFF. The DNA for the CDR3 is TGCGCCAGCAGCCACACATACGACATCTACAATGAGCAGTTCTTC.

The chain employs TRBV7-2 and TRBJ2-4; TRBD1 is a possible D gene (8 bases). Germline V CDR1 and CDR2: SGHTA, FQGNSA. Between the trimmed V and J ends, which lost 5 bases and 3 bases, there was a span of 14 bases. The CDR3 extends over 15 amino acids. The CDR3 loop reads CASSTQGGVKNIQYF. CDR3 nucleotide sequence: TGTGCCAGCAGCACACAGGGGGGGGTCAAAAACATTCAGTACTTC.

On this clone: The identical CDR3 is also encoded by other nucleotide sequences in the sample. The J gene is TRBJ2-3, the V gene TRBV7-3; TRBD2 matches at 12 bases. V shed 4 bases, J shed 0 bases, and the junction held 2 bases outside the gene matches. This CDR3 is 16 amino acids long. The germline CDR1 and CDR2 sequences are SGHTA and FQGTGA. The CDR3 DNA reads TGTGCCAGCAGCTCGGGGACTAGCGGGAGCACAGATACGCAGTATTTT. It translates to CASSSGTSGSTDTQYF.

The chain joins TRBV7-6 to TRBJ2-2; unclear D gene. This CDR3 has 16 amino acids. V was trimmed by 5 bases and J by 1 base, leaving 14 bases between them. Germline values: CDR1 SGHVS, CDR2 FNYEAQ. The CDR3 reads CASSPIPDMNTGELFF. The CDR3 region has the DNA TGTGCCAGCAGCCCCATTCCCGACATGAACACCGGGGAGCTGTTTTTT. Complete variable domain (other parts from reference TRBV7-6 and TRBJ2-2): GAGVSQSPRYKVTKRGQDVALRCDPISGHVSLYWYRQALGQGPEFLTYFNYEAQQDKSGLPNDRFSAERPEGSISTLTIQRTEQRDSAMYRCASSPIPDMNTGELFFGEGSRLTVL.

V gene TRBV4-1 combines with J gene TRBJ1-2; 7 bases are shared with TRBD1. Per the germline V gene, CDR1 is MGHRA and CDR2 is YSYEKL. The CDR3 spans 14 residues. J was trimmed by 2 bases and V by 4 bases; bases with no gene match: 4. CDR3 residues: CASSLIQGNYGYTF. CDR3 DNA: TGCGCCAGCAGCCTAATACAGGGGAACTATGGCTACACCTTC.

This clone was counted a single time. The chain recombines TRBV7-2 with TRBJ2-3; TRBD2 aligns across 8 bases. The V gene's germline CDR1 is SGHTA and CDR2 FQGNSA. V lost 5 bases and J lost 2; bases outside the gene matches: 12. The CDR3 length is 17 residues. This CDR3 is CASSTHLSSGHTDTQYF. Written as DNA, the CDR3 is TGTGCCAGCAGCACCCATCTTTCTAGCGGGCACACAGATACGCAGTATTTT.

This clone was detected only a few times. The chain employs TRBV4-2 and TRBJ1-1; D perhaps matches TRBD1 (5 bases). The V gene lost 0 bases and the J gene lost 5 bases, with 16 bases spanning the gap. The germline gives CDR1 LGHNA, CDR2 YNFKEQ. The CDR3 is 16 amino acids. CDR3 bases: TGTGCCAGCAGCCAAGATATGGGCCAGGGAGGAACTGAAGCTTTCTTT. It translates to CASSQDMGQGGTEAFF.

This clone was seen more than once but under ten times. The gene calls are TRBV5-4 and TRBJ1-2; 8 positions agree with TRBD1. Trimming cost V 0 bases and J 2 bases; bases outside gene matches: 3. Germline V lookup: CDR1 SGHNT, CDR2 YYREEE (reference sequence). The CDR3 runs 15 residues. CDR3 protein: CASSLGQGPNYGYTF. CDR3 nucleotides: TGTGCCAGCAGCTTGGGACAGGGGCCAAACTATGGCTACACCTTC.

This clone was recorded only once. As DNA, the CDR3 is TGCGCCAGCAGCCCCCAGGGAGCGGGGGGCCGTACGAGCTCCTACAATGAGCAGTTCTTC. Its protein product is CASSPQGAGGRTSSYNEQFF. The V and J genes are TRBV4-1 and TRBJ2-1; 9 bases agree with TRBD2. The CDR3 is 20 amino acids. Looked up from germline, CDR1 is MGHRA and CDR2 is YSYEKL. The V gene end was trimmed by 4 bases and the J gene end by 0 bases; junction bases not matched to a gene: 16.

V and J are TRBV30 and TRBJ2-2; the D is unclear. Trimming removed 3 bases at V and 1 base at J, with 9 bases between. CDR1 GTSNPN and CDR2 SVGIG come from the germline V gene (reference sequence). There are 14 residues in the CDR3. The CDR3: CAWSRLVNTGELFF. The CDR3 coding sequence is TGTGCCTGGAGCAGACTTGTGAACACCGGGGAGCTGTTTTTT.

V is TRBV7-9 and J is TRBJ2-7; D is possibly TRBD1 (6 bases). Germline values: CDR1 SEHNR, CDR2 FQNEAQ (reference sequence). The CDR3 spans 13 residues. Trimming shortened V by 3 bases and J by 6 bases, and 12 bases separated the two germline ends. CDR3 nucleotide sequence: TGTGCCAGCAGCTTGAGGGAAGGGGGCGAGCAGTACTTC. The encoded protein is CASSLREGGEQYF.

This clone was counted once. V usage is TRBV7-2 and J usage is TRBJ1-3, with D possibly being TRBD1 (5 bases). The V gene lost 5 bases and the J gene lost 4 bases, with 15 bases spanning the gap. This CDR3 has 15 amino acids. Germline assignment: CDR1 SGHTA and CDR2 FQGNSA. The CDR3 sequence: CASSPVGGSGNTIYF. Here the CDR3 DNA reads TGTGCCAGCAGCCCGGTCGGGGGTTCAGGAAACACCATATATTTT.

This clone was counted only a few times. The chain has TRBV15 and TRBJ1-1; D is unresolved. The V end lost 0 bases, the J end lost 5 bases, and 13 bases lay between the germline ends. CDR3 size: 15 residues. Germline V gives CDR1 LNHNV, CDR2 YYDKDF (reference sequence). CDR3 loop: CATSRDTASGTEAFF. The DNA for the CDR3 is TGTGCCACCAGCAGAGATACGGCCTCGGGAACTGAAGCTTTCTTT.

V usage is TRBV7-9 and J usage is TRBJ1-2; the match to TRBD1 covers 11 bases. Germline assignment: CDR1 SEHNR and CDR2 FQNEAQ (reference sequence). After removal of 3 bases from V and 5 bases from J, the junction contained 14 bases not matched to a gene. The CDR3 sequence is 18 residues long. The CDR3 spells CASSFSGLRDRGGYGYTF. In nucleotides, the CDR3 is TGTGCCAGCAGCTTTAGTGGACTACGGGACAGGGGGGGATATGGCTACACCTTC.

The chain couples TRBV27 to TRBJ2-1, with D possibly being TRBD1 (5 bases). Trimming took off 5 bases at V and 11 bases at J, with 19 bases between the two ends. The length of the CDR3 is 14 residues. CDR1 and CDR2 (germline): MNHEY, SMNVEV (reference sequence). CDR3 DNA: TGTGCCAGCAGTGCCGGACATGGGCCCTTTAAGCAGTTCTTC. Translated: CASSAGHGPFKQFF.

The chain carries TRBV29-1 and TRBJ1-2, with no clear D. Germline V gene data show CDR1 as SQVTM and CDR2 as ANQGSEA. With 7 bases removed from V and 4 bases from J, the gap between germline ends came to 16 bases. This CDR3 spans 13 amino acids. In nucleotides, the CDR3 is TGCAGCGGGGAGGTCGGTGCCTCCTATGGCTACACCTTC. It yields the protein CSGEVGASYGYTF.

This rearrangement joins TRBV28 to TRBJ2-7, with D perhaps TRBD1 (6 bases). Germline CDR1 reads MDHEN; CDR2 reads SYDVKM. V lost 7 bases, J lost 3 bases, and 10 bases lay in between. The CDR3 is made up of 12 amino acids. DNA of the CDR3: TGTGCCAGCAACTTACAGGGCTACGAGCAGTACTTC. Translation gives CASNLQGYEQYF.

V gene TRBV7-2 combines with J gene TRBJ2-1, with 7 bases identical to TRBD1. The trim removed 6 bases at V and 8 bases at J, leaving 16 bases unmatched. This CDR3 region has 16 residues. Germline CDR1 is SGHTA and CDR2 is FQGNSA. CDR3 sequence reads: CASSRTGDPIFYEQFF. The DNA of the CDR3 is TGTGCCAGCAGTCGAACAGGGGACCCTATATTCTATGAGCAGTTCTTC.

A single count supports this clone. The CDR3 nucleotides read TGTGCCTGGAGCGTAGCGGGAAACACTGAAGCTTTCTTT. It encodes CAWSVAGNTEAFF. This chain uses TRBV30 with TRBJ1-1; D unresolved. V lost 3 bases and J 2 bases, leaving 10 bases between the germline ends. The germline V gene encodes CDR1 GTSNPN and CDR2 SVGIG (reference sequence). This CDR3 has 13 amino acids.

The CDR3 DNA sequence: TGTGCCAGCAGTTTATTTTGGCCAGGGGGCGGAAAACTGTTTTTT. Its protein product is CASSLFWPGGGKLFF. This chain uses TRBV27 with TRBJ1-4; 8 bases fit TRBD1. Unmatched junction bases numbered 8, after V lost 1 base and J lost 10 bases. This CDR3 contains 15 residues. Germline CDR1 reads MNHEY; CDR2 reads SMNVEV (reference sequence).

V and J are TRBV6-5 and TRBJ1-1; 8 bases match TRBD1. V lost 5 bases and J lost 11; bases outside the gene matches: 13. The CDR3 length is 14 residues. Germline CDR1 MNHEY, CDR2 SVGAGI. The CDR3 region has the DNA TGTGCCAGCAGTACGGGTACTCGGACAGGGTATGCTTTCTTT. Residues: CASSTGTRTGYAFF.

This clone has a single count. The gene calls are TRBV27 and TRBJ1-5; 8 nucleotides line up with TRBD1. The CDR3 has 15 residues. Looked up from germline, CDR1 is MNHEY and CDR2 is SMNVEV (reference sequence). V shed 1 base, J shed 5 bases, and the junction held 4 bases outside the gene matches. The chain's CDR3 is CASSLYRGRYQPQHF. The CDR3 nucleotides read TGTGCCAGCAGTTTATACAGGGGGAGATATCAGCCCCAGCATTTT.

This clone was seen more than once but under ten times. J is TRBJ1-2 and V is TRBV3-1 (or the pseudogene TRBV3-2); unclear D gene. Per germline, CDR1 LGHDT and CDR2 YNNKEL (reference sequence). V was pared by 5 bases and J by 7 bases, with 14 bases between. The CDR3 length is 13 residues. The CDR3 DNA reads TGTGCCAGCAGCAACCAACCCGAGGGTGGCTACACCTTC. As protein: CASSNQPEGGYTF.

The chain recombines TRBV5-1 with TRBJ2-7; a possible D gene is TRBD1 (5 bases). Germline lookup yields CDR1 SGHRS and CDR2 YFSETQ. The CDR3 consists of 13 residues. V was clipped by 0 bases and J by 5 bases, with 9 bases between them. As DNA, the CDR3 is TGCGCCAGCAGCTTGGCAGGGATCGACGAGCAGTACTTC. Translating it yields CASSLAGIDEQYF. The full variable domain, rest sourced from reference TRBV5-1 and TRBJ2-7, is KAGVTQTPRYLIKTRGQQVTLSCSPISGHRSVSWYQQTPGQGLQFLFEYFSETQRNKGNFPGRFSGRQFSNSRSEMNVSTLELGDSALYLCASSLAGIDEQYFGPGTRLTVT.

V is TRBV5-4 and J is TRBJ2-2; 15 positions match TRBD2. The CDR3 is made up of 17 amino acids. Germline trimming cut 5 bases from V and 6 bases from J; bases unmatched to any gene: 8. From germline, CDR1 is SGHNT and CDR2 YYREEE (reference sequence). This CDR3 is CASRGTSGGPGAGELFF. The DNA of the CDR3 is TGTGCCAGCAGGGGGACTAGCGGGGGGCCAGGCGCCGGGGAGCTGTTTTTT.

The chain uses TRBV4-3 and TRBJ1-1, with D tentatively TRBD1 (6 bases). Germline CDR1 reads LGHNA; CDR2 reads YSLEER. CDR3 length: 17 residues. Trimming left V 2 bases short and J 0 bases short, with 16 bases between. CDR3 residues: CASSQKTNRELNTEAFF. CDR3 DNA sequence: TGCGCCAGCAGCCAAAAAACTAACAGGGAATTGAACACTGAAGCTTTCTTT.